This T cell receptor (beta chain) was sequenced for a study of cytomegalovirus exposure and HLA in healthy donors. The V and J ends lost 5 bases and 4 bases, in that order; junction bases with no gene match: 4. The CDR3 totals 14 residues. From germline, CDR1 is ENHRY and CDR2 SYGVKD. It was with 60 Vbeta and 13 Jbeta primers that the PCR ran. Assay: immunoSEQ multiplex PCR; the TCRdb copy retains only in-frame clones and omits some. The sample has 110,000 to 150,000 clones, less than 90% seen once. The chain couples TRBV10-3 to TRBJ1-4, with 7 bases identical to TRBD1. The sequenced sample was PBMCs. This sequence was found in a boy aged 2 to 10 in good health and CMV-seronegative. The CDR3, as DNA: TGTGCCATCAGTCGGGACAGTGATAATGAAAAACTGTTTTTT. Translation: CAISRDSDNEKLFF.